A single sample is the source of the 2 T cell receptor beta chains below, sequenced in a study of blood T cell repertoires in COVID-19. Sequenced by immunoSEQ multiplex PCR; TCRdb stores in-frame clones only, minus some. The sample contains over 55,000 clones, about 70% of which appear only once. Sequencing was performed on peripheral blood. All receptors derive from a woman in her 70s with acute or convalescent COVID-19.

The chain has TRBV28 and TRBJ1-3, with a tentative D call TRBD1 (6 bases). CDR3 length equals 13 residues. Germline values: CDR1 MDHEN, CDR2 SYDVKM. Trimming shortened V by 3 bases and J by 6 bases, and 9 bases separated the two germline ends. CDR3 sequence (DNA): TGTGCCAGCAGTTTGTCAGGGGTAAACACCATATATTTT. Translated: CASSLSGVNTIYF.

This chain links TRBV11-3 with TRBJ2-3, with TRBD2 matching 8 bases. The CDR3 contains 15 residues. CDR1 is SGHNT and CDR2 is YENEEA in the germline V gene. V trimming: 3 bases; J trimming: 3 bases; junction bases outside the gene matches: 5. This CDR3 is CASSFSRLATDTQYF. The CDR3 bases are TGTGCCAGCAGCTTTAGTAGACTAGCGACAGATACGCAGTATTTT.